The 5 T cell receptor beta chains in this list originate from one sample, sequenced in a study of OX40 agonist ivuxolimab in advanced cancers. Some clones are missing from TCRdb's copy, which holds only in-frame ones; the method was immunoSEQ multiplex PCR. The sample carries some 73,000 clones, 70% to 90% recorded once. Sequencing used CD4+ or CD8+ T cells sorted from blood, obtained in a trial of the OX40 agonist ivuxolimab. Receptors originate from an adult with an advanced solid tumor such as melanoma, head and neck, liver or kidney cancer.

V is TRBV7-9 and J is TRBJ2-1; TRBD2 is a possible D gene (5 bases). CDR1 SEHNR and CDR2 FQNEAQ come from the germline V gene (reference sequence). The CDR3 extends over 13 amino acids. V shed 0 bases and J shed 15 bases, with 15 bases lying between them. The CDR3 region has the DNA TGTGCCAGCAGCTTAGCGCCAGCCGGGGTGCTGTTCTTC. Its translation: CASSLAPAGVLFF.

With regard to this clone: Other nucleotide sequences in the sample specify the same CDR3. This CDR3 reads CASSIGGTGGYEQYF. The CDR3 DNA reads TGTGCCAGTAGTATAGGTGGGACAGGGGGCTACGAGCAGTACTTC. This rearrangement joins TRBV19 to TRBJ2-7; 11 positions agree with TRBD1. CDR3 length: 15 residues. The germline V gene has CDR1 LNHDA and CDR2 SQIVND (reference sequence). The V segment lost 1 base and the J segment 3 bases; nucleotides outside the gene matches: 2.

CDR3 DNA sequence: TGCGCCAGCAGCCAAGAATCTCCGGGACAGACCTACGAGCAGTACTTC. It yields the protein CASSQESPGQTYEQYF. V and J are TRBV4-1 and TRBJ2-7; 7 bases are shared with TRBD1. This CDR3 is 16 amino acids long. Germline CDR1 MGHRA, CDR2 YSYEKL. Trimming cost V 0 bases and J 2 bases; bases outside gene matches: 7.

V gene TRBV18 combines with J gene TRBJ2-1, with 8 nucleotides matching TRBD1. The CDR3 contains 15 residues. V lost 5 bases to trimming and J lost 4 bases; unmatched junction nucleotides: 7. Per germline, CDR1 KGHSH and CDR2 LQKENI. CDR3 region: CASSTGTGEYNEQFF. Here the CDR3 DNA reads TGTGCCAGCTCAACCGGGACAGGAGAGTACAATGAGCAGTTCTTC.

V usage is TRBV7-6 and J usage is TRBJ1-4; 7 bases line up with TRBD1. Germline CDR1 reads SGHVS; CDR2 reads FNYEAQ. V was clipped by 1 base and J by 4 bases; unmatched bases: 12. CDR3 length equals 18 residues. CDR3 loop: CASSLVPSTGAFNEKLFF. DNA of the CDR3: TGTGCCAGCAGCTTAGTCCCCTCAACAGGGGCCTTTAATGAAAAACTGTTTTTT.